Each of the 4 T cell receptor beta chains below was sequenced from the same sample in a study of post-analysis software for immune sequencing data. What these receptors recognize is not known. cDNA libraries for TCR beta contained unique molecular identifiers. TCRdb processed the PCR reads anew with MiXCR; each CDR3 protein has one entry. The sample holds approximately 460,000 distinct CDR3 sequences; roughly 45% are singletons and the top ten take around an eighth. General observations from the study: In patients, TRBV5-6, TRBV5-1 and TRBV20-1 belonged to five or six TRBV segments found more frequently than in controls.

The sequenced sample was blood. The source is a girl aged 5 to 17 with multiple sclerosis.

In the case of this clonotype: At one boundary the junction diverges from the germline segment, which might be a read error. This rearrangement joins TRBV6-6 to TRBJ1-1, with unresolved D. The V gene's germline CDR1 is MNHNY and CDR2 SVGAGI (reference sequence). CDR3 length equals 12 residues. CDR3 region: CTSRTAGTEAFF. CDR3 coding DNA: TGTACCAGCAGAACGGCCGGGACTGAAGCTTTCTTT.

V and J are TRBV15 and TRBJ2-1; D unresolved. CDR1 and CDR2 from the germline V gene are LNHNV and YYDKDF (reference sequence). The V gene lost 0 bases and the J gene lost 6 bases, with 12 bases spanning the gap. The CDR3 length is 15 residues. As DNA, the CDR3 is TGTGCCACCAGCAGAGATAAAACCCCCGGCAATGAGCAGTTCTTC. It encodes CATSRDKTPGNEQFF.

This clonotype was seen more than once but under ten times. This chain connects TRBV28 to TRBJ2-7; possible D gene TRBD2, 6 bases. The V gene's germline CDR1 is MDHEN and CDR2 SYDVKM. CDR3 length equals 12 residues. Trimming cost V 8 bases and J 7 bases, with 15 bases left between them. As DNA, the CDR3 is TGTGCCAGCGGACAAGCTGGGGGGGAGCAGTACTTC. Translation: CASGQAGGEQYF.

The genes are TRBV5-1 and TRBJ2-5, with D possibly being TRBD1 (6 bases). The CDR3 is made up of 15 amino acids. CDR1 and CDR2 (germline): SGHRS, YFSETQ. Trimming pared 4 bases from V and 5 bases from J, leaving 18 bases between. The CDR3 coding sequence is TGCGCCAGCAGCGGTACTCGACAGGTAGCCGAGACCCAGTACTTC. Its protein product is CASSGTRQVAETQYF.